Listed below are T cell receptor beta chains from one sample, sequenced in a study of shared clonotypes between healthy human individuals. Assay: immunoSEQ multiplex PCR; the TCRdb copy retains only in-frame clones and omits some. The data hold around 1.9 million clones, with around 93% observed a single time. Sequenced input: naive CD8+ T cells from PBMCs. Every receptor here comes from a man in his late teens or twenties in good health. Some clones in this sample may be carry-over from other donors' samples. Both conserved end residues are part of each CDR3. D genes are given only for firm matches. Size values are once, few and many counts, or a class for expanded clones, and some rows have none.

j_gene: TRBJ2-5; d_gene: -; abundance: -; v_gene: TRBV11-2; len: 19; CDR3aa: CASSLEAKGLPPFWETQYF; CDR3nt: TGTGCCAGCAGCTTAGAAGCGAAGGGACTCCCGCCCTTTTGGGAGACCCAGTACTTC
j_gene: TRBJ1-2; d_gene: TRBD1; abundance: -; v_gene: TRBV11-2; len: 14; CDR3aa: CASSLWTGSYGYTF; CDR3nt: TGTGCCAGCAGCTTATGGACAGGGTCGTATGGCTACACCTTC
j_gene: TRBJ2-3; d_gene: -; abundance: -; v_gene: TRBV11-3; len: 15; CDR3aa: CASSLRYGGLDTQYF; CDR3nt: TGTGCCAGCAGCTTAAGGTACGGCGGCCTAGATACGCAGTATTTT
j_gene: TRBJ2-1; d_gene: -; abundance: -; v_gene: TRBV27; len: 11; CDR3aa: CASSASEEQFF; CDR3nt: TGTGCCAGCTCAGCGAGTGAAGAGCAGTTCTTC
j_gene: TRBJ2-5; d_gene: TRBD2; abundance: -; v_gene: TRBV11-2; len: 17; CDR3aa: CASSSTGTSGAQETQYF; CDR3nt: TGTGCCAGCAGCTCCACCGGGACTAGCGGGGCTCAAGAGACCCAGTACTTC
j_gene: TRBJ1-1; d_gene: -; abundance: -; v_gene: TRBV7-9; len: 12; CDR3aa: CASSTVFPEAFF; CDR3nt: TGTGCCAGCAGCACAGTTTTCCCTGAAGCTTTCTTT
j_gene: TRBJ2-7; d_gene: -; abundance: -; v_gene: TRBV10-3; len: 13; CDR3aa: CAFASSGNYEQYF; CDR3nt: TGTGCCTTCGCGAGTTCGGGCAACTACGAGCAGTACTTC
j_gene: TRBJ2-6; d_gene: -; abundance: -; v_gene: TRBV6-1; len: 19; CDR3aa: CASSEEERAPSSGANVLTF; CDR3nt: TGTGCCAGCAGTGAAGAAGAGCGGGCCCCCAGCTCTGGGGCCAACGTCCTGACTTTC
j_gene: TRBJ1-1; d_gene: TRBD1; abundance: once; v_gene: TRBV30; len: 14; CDR3aa: CAWSVQTGRTEAFF; CDR3nt: TGTGCCTGGAGTGTACAGACAGGGCGAACTGAAGCTTTCTTT
j_gene: TRBJ2-2; d_gene: -; abundance: -; v_gene: TRBV19; len: 14; CDR3aa: CASTYPGLTGELFF; CDR3nt: TGTGCCAGTACTTATCCGGGTCTCACCGGGGAGCTGTTTTTT
j_gene: TRBJ2-1; d_gene: TRBD2; abundance: -; v_gene: TRBV13; len: 15; CDR3aa: CASSTTSGGVDEQFF; CDR3nt: TGTGCCAGCAGCACGACTAGCGGGGGGGTCGATGAGCAGTTCTTC
j_gene: TRBJ2-1; d_gene: TRBD1; abundance: once; v_gene: TRBV9; len: 13; CDR3aa: CASSAGDRAEQFF; CDR3nt: TGTGCCAGCAGCGCTGGGGACAGGGCTGAGCAGTTCTTC
j_gene: TRBJ2-5; d_gene: -; abundance: -; v_gene: TRBV2; len: 14; CDR3aa: CASNNPRHAETQYF; CDR3nt: TGTGCCAGCAACAACCCCAGACACGCTGAGACCCAGTACTTC
j_gene: TRBJ2-7; d_gene: -; abundance: -; v_gene: TRBV27; len: 12; CDR3aa: CASSLHSYEQYF; CDR3nt: TGTGCCAGCAGTTTACATTCCTACGAGCAGTACTTC
j_gene: TRBJ1-1; d_gene: -; abundance: -; v_gene: TRBV25-1; len: 14; CDR3aa: CASSDAGLNTEAFF; CDR3nt: TGTGCCAGCAGTGATGCGGGCCTCAACACTGAAGCTTTCTTT
j_gene: TRBJ1-3; d_gene: -; abundance: -; v_gene: TRBV2; len: 15; CDR3aa: CASSEEGASGNTIYF; CDR3nt: TGTGCCAGCAGTGAGGAGGGCGCTTCTGGAAACACCATATATTTT
j_gene: TRBJ1-4; d_gene: -; abundance: -; v_gene: TRBV4-1; len: 15; CDR3aa: CASSPRQGGSEKLFF; CDR3nt: TGCGCCAGCAGTCCCCGGCAGGGAGGGAGTGAAAAACTGTTTTTT
j_gene: TRBJ1-1; d_gene: -; abundance: -; v_gene: TRBV27; len: 14; CDR3aa: CASSEGGGYTEAFF; CDR3nt: TGTGCCAGCAGCGAGGGGGGTGGGTACACTGAAGCTTTCTTT
j_gene: TRBJ2-7; d_gene: TRBD2; abundance: once; v_gene: TRBV2; len: 12; CDR3aa: CASWTRAYEQYF; CDR3nt: TGTGCCAGTTGGACTAGAGCCTACGAGCAGTACTTC
j_gene: TRBJ2-2; d_gene: TRBD2; abundance: -; v_gene: TRBV6-4; len: 21; CDR3aa: CASSDPSQGTSGWRGTGELFF; CDR3nt: TGTGCCAGCAGTGACCCGTCCCAGGGGACTAGCGGGTGGCGGGGCACCGGGGAGCTGTTTTTT
j_gene: TRBJ2-5; d_gene: -; abundance: -; v_gene: TRBV30; len: 13; CDR3aa: CAWSVDSEETQYF; CDR3nt: TGTGCCTGGAGTGTCGACAGTGAAGAGACCCAGTACTTC
j_gene: TRBJ2-6; d_gene: -; abundance: -; v_gene: TRBV4-2; len: 16; CDR3aa: CASSQVWSGGANVLTF; CDR3nt: TGTGCCAGCAGCCAAGTCTGGTCAGGCGGGGCCAACGTCCTGACTTTC
j_gene: TRBJ2-5; d_gene: -; abundance: -; v_gene: TRBV28; len: 15; CDR3aa: CASSRQAGPTKTQYF; CDR3nt: TGTGCCAGCAGTCGACAGGCCGGGCCCACGAAGACCCAGTACTTC
j_gene: TRBJ1-3; d_gene: -; abundance: -; v_gene: TRBV29-1; len: 13; CDR3aa: CSVEGVPGNTIYF; CDR3nt: TGCAGCGTTGAAGGGGTTCCCGGAAACACCATATATTTT
j_gene: TRBJ2-4; d_gene: -; abundance: -; v_gene: TRBV2; len: 19; CDR3aa: CASSDGDSRGVSAKNIQYF; CDR3nt: TGTGCCAGCAGTGACGGGGACAGTCGGGGGGTCTCGGCCAAAAACATTCAGTACTTC
j_gene: TRBJ2-3; d_gene: -; abundance: -; v_gene: TRBV14; len: 12; CDR3aa: CASSQVRNTQYF; CDR3nt: TGTGCCAGCAGCCAAGTCCGGAATACGCAGTATTTT
j_gene: TRBJ1-1; d_gene: TRBD1; abundance: -; v_gene: TRBV7-2; len: 15; CDR3aa: CASSLPDRGNTEAFF; CDR3nt: TGTGCCAGCAGCTTACCCGACAGGGGGAACACTGAAGCTTTCTTT
j_gene: TRBJ1-1; d_gene: TRBD1; abundance: -; v_gene: TRBV5-1; len: 15; CDR3aa: CASSPSGGAGTEAFF; CDR3nt: TGCGCCAGCAGCCCTTCAGGGGGCGCGGGGACTGAAGCTTTCTTT
j_gene: TRBJ1-1; d_gene: -; abundance: once; v_gene: TRBV5-1; len: 13; CDR3aa: CASSLSGATEAFF; CDR3nt: TGCGCCAGCAGCTTGTCAGGGGCCACTGAAGCTTTCTTT
j_gene: TRBJ2-7; d_gene: -; abundance: -; v_gene: TRBV28; len: 13; CDR3aa: CASSFAEAYEQYF; CDR3nt: TGTGCCAGCAGTTTTGCTGAGGCCTACGAGCAGTACTTC
j_gene: TRBJ2-7; d_gene: TRBD1; abundance: -; v_gene: TRBV4-1; len: 15; CDR3aa: CASSGTGTGAYEQYF; CDR3nt: TGCGCCAGCTCTGGGACCGGGACAGGGGCCTACGAGCAGTACTTC
j_gene: TRBJ1-3; d_gene: TRBD1; abundance: -; v_gene: TRBV7-8; len: 16; CDR3aa: CASSLPFDRERNTIYF; CDR3nt: TGTGCCAGCAGCTTACCCTTTGACAGGGAAAGAAACACCATATATTTT
j_gene: TRBJ1-1; d_gene: TRBD1; abundance: -; v_gene: TRBV2; len: 14; CDR3aa: CASRTGGENTEAFF; CDR3nt: TGTGCCAGCAGGACAGGGGGAGAGAACACTGAAGCTTTCTTT
j_gene: TRBJ2-7; d_gene: -; abundance: -; v_gene: TRBV28; len: 12; CDR3aa: CASRGGSYEQYF; CDR3nt: TGTGCCAGCAGGGGTGGTTCCTACGAGCAGTACTTC
j_gene: TRBJ2-3; d_gene: -; abundance: -; v_gene: TRBV11-3; len: 17; CDR3aa: CASSLKPRGGGTDTQYF; CDR3nt: TGTGCCAGCAGCCTTAAACCCCGTGGGGGTGGCACAGATACGCAGTATTTT
j_gene: TRBJ2-5; d_gene: -; abundance: -; v_gene: TRBV5-6; len: 18; CDR3aa: CASSSGWGRRRAQETQYF; CDR3nt: TGTGCCAGCAGCTCCGGTTGGGGCCGCAGAAGGGCCCAAGAGACCCAGTACTTC
j_gene: TRBJ2-7; d_gene: -; abundance: -; v_gene: TRBV28; len: 14; CDR3aa: CASSFGKTVYEQYF; CDR3nt: TGTGCCAGCAGTTTTGGAAAGACAGTCTACGAGCAGTACTTC
j_gene: TRBJ2-7; d_gene: -; abundance: -; v_gene: TRBV27; len: 15; CDR3aa: CASRPTAGTSYEQYF; CDR3nt: TGTGCCAGCAGACCCACCGCCGGGACATCTTACGAGCAGTACTTC
j_gene: TRBJ1-2; d_gene: TRBD1; abundance: -; v_gene: TRBV29-1; len: 15; CDR3aa: CSARTGERVNYGYTF; CDR3nt: TGCAGCGCCCGAACAGGGGAAAGGGTTAACTATGGCTACACCTTC
j_gene: TRBJ1-1; d_gene: -; abundance: -; v_gene: TRBV7-9; len: 16; CDR3aa: CASSGTSGTLNTEAFF; CDR3nt: TGTGCCAGCAGCGGGACTTCGGGGACACTGAACACTGAAGCTTTCTTT
j_gene: TRBJ2-1; d_gene: TRBD2; abundance: -; v_gene: TRBV27; len: 16; CDR3aa: CASSLTSGSFYNEQFF; CDR3nt: TGTGCCAGCAGTTTGACTAGCGGGAGTTTCTACAATGAGCAGTTCTTC
j_gene: TRBJ2-7; d_gene: -; abundance: once; v_gene: TRBV7-9; len: 15; CDR3aa: CASSPWVGQFYEQYF; CDR3nt: TGTGCCAGCAGCCCTTGGGTAGGGCAGTTCTACGAGCAGTACTTC
j_gene: TRBJ1-5; d_gene: -; abundance: -; v_gene: TRBV2; len: 14; CDR3aa: CASSDIGTQAPQHF; CDR3nt: TGTGCCAGCAGTGATATTGGGACCCAGGCCCCCCAGCATTTT
j_gene: TRBJ2-1; d_gene: TRBD2; abundance: once; v_gene: TRBV29-1; len: 18; CDR3aa: CSAKTGTSGRAWYNEQFF; CDR3nt: TGCAGCGCCAAAACAGGGACTAGCGGGAGGGCCTGGTACAATGAGCAGTTCTTC